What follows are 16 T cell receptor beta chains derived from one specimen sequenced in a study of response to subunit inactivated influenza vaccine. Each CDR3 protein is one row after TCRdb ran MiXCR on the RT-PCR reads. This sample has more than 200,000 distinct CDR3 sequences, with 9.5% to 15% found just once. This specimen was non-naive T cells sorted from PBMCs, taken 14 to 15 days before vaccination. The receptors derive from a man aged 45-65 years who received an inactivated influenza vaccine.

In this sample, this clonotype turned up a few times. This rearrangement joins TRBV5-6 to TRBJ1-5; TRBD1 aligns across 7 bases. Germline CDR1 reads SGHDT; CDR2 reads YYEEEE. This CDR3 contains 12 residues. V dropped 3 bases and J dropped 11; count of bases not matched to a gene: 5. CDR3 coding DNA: TGTGCCAGCAGCTGGGGGACAGAGGCCCAGCATTTT. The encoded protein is CASSWGTEAQHF.

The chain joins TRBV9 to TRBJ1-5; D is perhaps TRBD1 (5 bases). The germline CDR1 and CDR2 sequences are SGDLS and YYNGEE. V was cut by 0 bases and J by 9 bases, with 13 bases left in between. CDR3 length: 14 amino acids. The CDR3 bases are TGTGCCAGCAGCGTAGGGCAGGGCCCGGGGCCCCAGCATTTT. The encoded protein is CASSVGQGPGPQHF.

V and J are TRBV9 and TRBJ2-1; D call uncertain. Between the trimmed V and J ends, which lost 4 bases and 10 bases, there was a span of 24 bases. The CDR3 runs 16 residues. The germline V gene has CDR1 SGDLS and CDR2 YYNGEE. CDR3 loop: CASSPVVAGPFGEQFF. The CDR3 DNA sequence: TGTGCCAGCAGCCCTGTAGTAGCTGGGCCTTTTGGAGAGCAGTTCTTC.

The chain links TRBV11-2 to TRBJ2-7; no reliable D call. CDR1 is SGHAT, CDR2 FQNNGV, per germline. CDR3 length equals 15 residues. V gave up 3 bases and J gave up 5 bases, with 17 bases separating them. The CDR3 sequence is CASSFFAALRDEQYF. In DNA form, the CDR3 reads TGTGCCAGCAGCTTCTTTGCCGCACTCCGGGACGAGCAGTACTTC.

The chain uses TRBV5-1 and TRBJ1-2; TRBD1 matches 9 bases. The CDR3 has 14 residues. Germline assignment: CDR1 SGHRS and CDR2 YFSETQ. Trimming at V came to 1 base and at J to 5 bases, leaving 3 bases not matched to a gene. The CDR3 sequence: CASSLTGQGYGYTF. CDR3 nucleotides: TGCGCCAGCAGCTTGACGGGACAGGGATATGGCTACACCTTC.

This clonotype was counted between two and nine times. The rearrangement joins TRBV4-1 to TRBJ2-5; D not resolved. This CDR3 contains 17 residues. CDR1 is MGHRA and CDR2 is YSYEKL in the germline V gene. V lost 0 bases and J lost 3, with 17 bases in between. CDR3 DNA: TGCGCCAGCAGCCAAGACGTTCTAGTGGGTTCTAAAGAGACCCAGTACTTC. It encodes CASSQDVLVGSKETQYF.

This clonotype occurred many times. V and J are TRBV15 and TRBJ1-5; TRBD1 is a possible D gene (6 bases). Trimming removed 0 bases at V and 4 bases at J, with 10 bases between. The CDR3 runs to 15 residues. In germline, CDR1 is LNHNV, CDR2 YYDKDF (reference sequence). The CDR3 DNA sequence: TGTGCCACCAGCAGAGATAAAGGGGGTAATCAGCCCCAGCATTTT. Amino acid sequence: CATSRDKGGNQPQHF.

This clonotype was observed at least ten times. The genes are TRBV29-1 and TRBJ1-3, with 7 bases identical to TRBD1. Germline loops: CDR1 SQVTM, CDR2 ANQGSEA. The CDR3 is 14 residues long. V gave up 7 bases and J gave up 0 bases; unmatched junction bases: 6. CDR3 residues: CSARQGSSGNTIYF. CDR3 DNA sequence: TGCAGCGCTAGACAGGGAAGCTCTGGAAACACCATATATTTT.

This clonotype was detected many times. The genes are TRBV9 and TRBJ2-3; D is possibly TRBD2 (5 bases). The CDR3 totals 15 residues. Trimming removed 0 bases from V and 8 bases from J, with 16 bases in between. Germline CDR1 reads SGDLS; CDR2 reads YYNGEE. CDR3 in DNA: TGTGCCAGCAGCGTAGAAGGACGGGGATCGGGTACGCAGTATTTT. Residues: CASSVEGRGSGTQYF.

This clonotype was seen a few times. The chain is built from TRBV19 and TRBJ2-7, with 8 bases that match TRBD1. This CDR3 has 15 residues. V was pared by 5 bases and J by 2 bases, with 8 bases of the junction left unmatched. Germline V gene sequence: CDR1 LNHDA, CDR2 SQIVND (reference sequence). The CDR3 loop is CASSQIQGQAYEQYF. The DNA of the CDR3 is TGTGCCAGTAGTCAAATCCAGGGACAGGCCTACGAGCAGTACTTC.

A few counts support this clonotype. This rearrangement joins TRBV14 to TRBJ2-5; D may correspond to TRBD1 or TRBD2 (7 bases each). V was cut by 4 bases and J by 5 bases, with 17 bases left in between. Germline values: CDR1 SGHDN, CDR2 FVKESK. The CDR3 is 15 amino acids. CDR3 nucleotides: TGTGCCAGCAGCCGAACCCAGGGGGGGAGCGAGACCCAGTACTTC. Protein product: CASSRTQGGSETQYF.

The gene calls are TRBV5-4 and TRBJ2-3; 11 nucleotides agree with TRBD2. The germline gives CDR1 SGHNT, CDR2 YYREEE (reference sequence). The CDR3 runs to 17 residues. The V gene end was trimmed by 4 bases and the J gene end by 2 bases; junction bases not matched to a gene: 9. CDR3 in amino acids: CASSPAPGLADTDTQYF. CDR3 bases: TGTGCCAGCAGCCCAGCCCCGGGACTAGCGGACACAGATACGCAGTATTTT.

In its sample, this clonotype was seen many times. CDR3 amino acids: CASSRPGQLYGYTF. The CDR3, as DNA: TGTGCCAGCAGTAGACCAGGGCAACTCTATGGCTACACCTTC. The V and J genes are TRBV28 and TRBJ1-2; maybe TRBD1 (5 bases). Trimming stripped 5 bases from V and 4 bases from J, with 14 bases between. Per the germline V gene, CDR1 is MDHEN and CDR2 is SYDVKM. There are 14 residues in the CDR3.

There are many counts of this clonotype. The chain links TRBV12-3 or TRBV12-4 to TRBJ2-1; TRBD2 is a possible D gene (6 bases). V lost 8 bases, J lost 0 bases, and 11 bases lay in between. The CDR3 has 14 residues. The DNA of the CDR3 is TGTGCCAGCTCCGGGACTCTCTCCTACAATGAGCAGTTCTTC. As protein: CASSGTLSYNEQFF.

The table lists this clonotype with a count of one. DNA for the CDR3: TGCGCCAGCAGCCAAGATCTTCTTGGCAGCACAGATACGCAGTATTTT. Residues: CASSQDLLGSTDTQYF. This chain links TRBV4-1 with TRBJ2-3; D is unresolved. Germline CDR1 reads MGHRA; CDR2 reads YSYEKL. The CDR3 consists of 16 residues. V dropped 0 bases and J dropped 0 bases, with 10 bases sitting between them.

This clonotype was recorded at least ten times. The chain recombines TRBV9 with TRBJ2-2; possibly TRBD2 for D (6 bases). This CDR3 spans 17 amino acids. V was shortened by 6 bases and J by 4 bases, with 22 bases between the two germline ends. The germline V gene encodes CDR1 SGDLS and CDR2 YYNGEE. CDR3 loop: CASTRGTGGTFTGELFF. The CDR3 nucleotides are TGTGCCAGCACCCGAGGGACTGGCGGGACTTTCACCGGGGAGCTGTTTTTT. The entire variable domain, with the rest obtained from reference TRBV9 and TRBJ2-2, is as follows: DSGVTQTPKHLITATGQRVTLRCSPRSGDLSVYWYQQSLDQGLQFLIQYYNGEERAKGNILERFSAQQFPDLHSELNLSSLELGDSALYFCASTRGTGGTFTGELFFGEGSRLTVL.